The present entry profiles one T cell receptor beta chain with its context. Its matching antigen is unknown. There are 14 residues in the CDR3. The J segment lost 6 bases and the V segment lost 3 bases, leaving 3 bases of the junction unmatched. From germline, CDR1 is PRHDT and CDR2 FYEKMQ (reference sequence). Cells designated naive CD8 were CD45RO-negative and were positively selected for CCR7, with terminally differentiated effector memory CD45RA+ cells excluded. This record comes from a study of shared clonotypes between healthy human individuals. General study points: Rarefaction analysis demonstrated incomplete sorted-subset sequencing notwithstanding large depth. Only blood samples were collected, and tissue repertoires likely differ.

Assay: immunoSEQ multiplex PCR; the TCRdb copy retains only in-frame clones and omits some. Seen here are about 2.1 million clones, 93% observed once, and the top ten hold 1.5% to 2%. Source material: naive CD8+ T cells from PBMCs. The receptor was isolated from a man aged 18 to 30 in good health. Some clones in this sample may be carry-over from other donors' samples. V gene TRBV13 combines with J gene TRBJ2-7, with 12 nucleotides matching TRBD2. The CDR3 bases are TGTGCCAGCAGCTTGACTAGCGGGAGCGCCGAGCAGTACTTC. This encodes CASSLTSGSAEQYF.